These T cell receptor beta chains were read from a single sample in a study of blood T cells in healthy people across ages. TCRdb used MiXCR to reprocess the 5' RACE reads, holding one entry per CDR3 protein. The data show some 1.5 million distinct CDR3 sequences, with about 45% seen just once and under 5% held by the top ten. The material sequenced was blood. The receptor source for this set is a woman under 30 in good health. Both conserved end residues are part of each CDR3. Fields, in order: D gene, J gene, V gene, clone size, CDR3 protein. The D gene is left open where the match is weak. Size values are once, few and many counts, or a class for expanded clones, and some rows have none.

D gene: .; J gene: TRBJ1-5; V gene: TRBV20-1; clone size: .; CDR3 protein: CSARDVVVGNQPQHF
D gene: .; J gene: TRBJ1-1; V gene: TRBV7-9; clone size: .; CDR3 protein: CASSFKPPGFGYTEAFF
D gene: .; J gene: TRBJ2-7; V gene: TRBV11-2; clone size: .; CDR3 protein: CASSYPGPSSYEQYF
D gene: TRBD1; J gene: TRBJ1-2; V gene: TRBV27; clone size: few; CDR3 protein: CASSWDRNYGYTF
D gene: .; J gene: TRBJ2-1; V gene: TRBV7-2; clone size: few; CDR3 protein: CASSLVGIRRRKYNEQFF
D gene: .; J gene: TRBJ2-5; V gene: TRBV4-1; clone size: many; CDR3 protein: CASSQLGGLGETQYF
D gene: TRBD1; J gene: TRBJ2-7; V gene: TRBV29-1; clone size: .; CDR3 protein: CSVQDRAHEQYF
D gene: TRBD2; J gene: TRBJ2-7; V gene: TRBV6-2/TRBV6-3; clone size: .; CDR3 protein: CASSTTVVRTSTSSYEQYF
D gene: .; J gene: TRBJ2-6; V gene: TRBV27; clone size: few; CDR3 protein: CATSGEPGANVLTF
D gene: .; J gene: TRBJ2-7; V gene: TRBV7-2; clone size: .; CDR3 protein: CASSPGDTYYEQYF
D gene: .; J gene: TRBJ2-2; V gene: TRBV4-1; clone size: few; CDR3 protein: CASSQDPRGGDTGELFF
D gene: TRBD2; J gene: TRBJ2-3; V gene: TRBV4-1; clone size: .; CDR3 protein: CASSQDLSGRALTQYF
D gene: .; J gene: TRBJ2-5; V gene: TRBV3-1; clone size: few; CDR3 protein: CASSQDPSVETQYF